Listed here are 19 T cell receptor beta chains from one sample, sequenced in a study of CD8 T cells in ankylosing spondylitis. From the 5' RACE reads, TCRdb called clonotypes with MiXCR, one entry per CDR3 protein. The sample yields under 300,000 distinct CDR3 sequences, less than 10% seen once. Sequences were obtained from blood, either unsorted or a sorted T cell fraction (not recorded which). All receptors come from a male donor with ankylosing spondylitis or in good health (not recorded which).

Ten or more counts support this clonotype. V gene TRBV7-2 combines with J gene TRBJ1-2; maybe TRBD1 (5 bases). The CDR3 totals 14 residues. V lost 1 base to trimming and J lost 6 bases, with 12 bases between them. The germline CDR1 and CDR2 sequences are SGHTA and FQGNSA. The CDR3 bases are TGTGCCAGCAGCTTAGACCCAGGGAATAATGGCTACACCTTC. Translated, it gives CASSLDPGNNGYTF. Supplemented by reference TRBV7-2 and TRBJ1-2, the full variable domain reads GAGVSQSPSNKVTEKGKDVELRCDPISGHTALYWYRQSLGQGLEFLIYFQGNSAPDKSGLPSDRFSAERTGGSVSTLTIQRTQQEDSAVYLCASSLDPGNNGYTFGSGTRLTVV.

This clonotype was seen many times. The chain is built from TRBV11-2 and TRBJ2-3; weak D call: TRBD2 (5 bases). The CDR3 runs to 18 residues. Between the trimmed V and J ends, which lost 5 bases and 3 bases, there was a span of 24 bases. The germline gives CDR1 SGHAT, CDR2 FQNNGV. CDR3 loop: CASSLGGSPTWRTDTQYF. CDR3 bases: TGTGCCAGCAGCCTCGGAGGATCCCCTACGTGGAGAACAGATACGCAGTATTTT. The full variable domain, with the rest looked up from reference TRBV11-2 and TRBJ2-3, is EAGVAQSPRYKIIEKRQSVAFWCNPISGHATLYWYQQILGQGPKLLIQFQNNGVVDDSQLPKDRFSAERLKGVDSTLKIQPAKLEDSAVYLCASSLGGSPTWRTDTQYFGPGTRLTVL.

The sample holds a few counts of this clonotype. The rearrangement uses TRBV18 and TRBJ2-1; 14 bases map to TRBD2. This CDR3 is built from 16 residues. Trimming at V came to 4 bases and at J to 9 bases, leaving 8 bases not matched to a gene. Germline CDR1 reads KGHSH; CDR2 reads LQKENI. CDR3 sequence (DNA): TGTGCCAGCTCACAACCGGGACTAGCGGGAGTTCGTGAGCAGTTCTTC. This encodes CASSQPGLAGVREQFF.

This clonotype has at least ten counts. The rearrangement links TRBV29-1 to TRBJ2-1; D may be TRBD1 or TRBD2 (5 bases each). Germline values: CDR1 SQVTM, CDR2 ANQGSEA. The CDR3 sequence is 14 residues long. Trimming removed 5 bases from V and 9 bases from J, with 20 bases in between. The CDR3 sequence is CSVPRGQRQGEQFF. In nucleotides, the CDR3 is TGCAGCGTTCCTCGGGGCCAAAGGCAGGGTGAGCAGTTCTTC.

The CDR3 DNA is TGTGCCAGCAGCTTAAGCGGTACGGGGAGCTATGGCTACACCTTC. Translation gives CASSLSGTGSYGYTF. The chain joins TRBV7-6 to TRBJ1-2; D is uncertain. The V end was cut by 2 bases, the J end by 4 bases, with 14 bases between. CDR1 SGHVS and CDR2 FNYEAQ come from the germline V gene. This CDR3 is 15 amino acids long.

There are many counts of this clonotype. This sequence joins TRBV19 and TRBJ1-4, with 8 bases aligning to TRBD1. The V gene end was trimmed by 7 bases and the J gene end by 8 bases; junction bases not matched to a gene: 12. The CDR3 contains 15 residues. Germline V gene lookup returns CDR1 LNHDA and CDR2 SQIVND (reference sequence). CDR3 sequence reads: CASTKLDRDREKLFF. The CDR3 DNA follows: TGTGCCAGTACTAAATTGGACAGGGACCGGGAAAAACTGTTTTTT.

This clonotype was seen at least ten times. The V call is TRBV5-1, the J call TRBJ2-1; D is ambiguous. V lost 3 bases and J 0 bases, leaving 10 bases between the germline ends. Germline V gene lookup returns CDR1 SGHRS and CDR2 YFSETQ. The CDR3 runs to 15 residues. CDR3 protein: CASSWAPSSYNEQFF. DNA of the CDR3: TGCGCCAGCAGCTGGGCTCCGAGCTCCTACAATGAGCAGTTCTTC.

This clonotype was counted many times. This rearrangement joins TRBV11-2 to TRBJ2-1; 13 nucleotides align to TRBD2. CDR1 and CDR2 from the germline V gene are SGHAT and FQNNGV. The CDR3 has 19 residues. After removal of 5 bases from V and 6 bases from J, the junction contained 16 bases not matched to a gene. This chain's CDR3 is CASSRTLAGGLNTANEQFF. The DNA for the CDR3 is TGTGCCAGCAGCCGAACACTAGCGGGAGGGCTAAACACAGCCAATGAGCAGTTCTTC.

This clonotype was observed at least ten times. The CDR3 is CSARDPSGYEQYF. The CDR3, as DNA: TGCAGTGCTAGAGATCCTAGCGGGTACGAGCAGTACTTC. This chain connects TRBV20-1 to TRBJ2-7, with TRBD2 identical over 8 bases. V trimming: 0 bases; J trimming: 4 bases; junction bases outside the gene matches: 2. From germline, CDR1 is DFQATT and CDR2 SNEGSKA (reference sequence). The CDR3 consists of 13 residues.

This clonotype was counted at least ten times. Germline and junction disagree at one end, which may indicate a read error. J is TRBJ2-7 and V is TRBV7-7; tentative D call: TRBD2 (6 bases). Germline V gene lookup returns CDR1 SSHAT and CDR2 FNYEAQ (reference sequence). There are 15 residues in the CDR3. The CDR3 region is CASSLGGTGSYEQYF. CDR3 nucleotide sequence: TGTGCTAGCAGCTTAGGCGGGACGGGGTCCTACGAGCAGTACTTC. Full variable domain (outside the CDR3, taken from reference TRBV7-7 and TRBJ2-7): GAGVSQSPRYKVTKRGQDVTLRCDPISSHATLYWYQQALGQGPEFLTYFNYEAQPDKSGLPSDRFSAERPEGSISTLTIQRTEQRDSAMYRCASSLGGTGSYEQYFGPGTRLTVT.

This clonotype occurred many times. This rearrangement joins TRBV20-1 to TRBJ2-2; TRBD1 might be the D (5 bases). Germline V gives CDR1 DFQATT, CDR2 SNEGSKA (reference sequence). Trimming took 1 base from V and 0 from J, leaving 15 bases between them. The CDR3 spans 17 residues. The CDR3 DNA reads as TGCAGTGCTAGAGCTGCAGGCAGGGCAGCGAACACCGGGGAGCTGTTTTTT. This sequence encodes CSARAAGRAANTGELFF.

This clonotype has a count of ten or more. The CDR3 region has the DNA TGTGCCAGCAGCCGTACAGGGGAGACAGATACGCAGTATTTT. Its translation is CASSRTGETDTQYF. This chain connects TRBV12-3 or TRBV12-4 to TRBJ2-3, with TRBD1 identical over 7 bases. The V and J ends lost 6 bases and 3 bases, in that order; junction bases with no gene match: 6. CDR3 length equals 14 residues.

The chain couples TRBV9 to TRBJ2-1; 11 positions agree with TRBD1. The CDR3 contains 15 residues. V shed 0 bases and J 6 bases; nucleotides not matched to a gene: 2. Germline CDR1 reads SGDLS; CDR2 reads YYNGEE. The CDR3 coding sequence is TGTGCCAGCAGCGTAGCCGGGACAGGGGGCAATGAGCAGTTCTTC. This sequence encodes CASSVAGTGGNEQFF. Filled out from reference TRBV9 and TRBJ2-1, the complete variable domain reads DSGVTQTPKHLITATGQRVTLRCSPRSGDLSVYWYQQSLDQGLQFLIQYYNGEERAKGNILERFSAQQFPDLHSELNLSSLELGDSALYFCASSVAGTGGNEQFFGPGTRLTVL.

This clonotype was counted ten times or more. J is TRBJ2-3 and V is TRBV5-1; TRBD1 aligns across 7 bases. The CDR3 length is 16 residues. Losses at the gene ends were 5 bases for V and 2 bases for J; bases not matched to a gene: 11. From germline, CDR1 is SGHRS and CDR2 YFSETQ. The CDR3 nucleotides read TGCGCCAGCAGTAGAGGCACAGGGGCAGCCACAGATACGCAGTATTTT. It encodes CASSRGTGAATDTQYF.

This clonotype occurred many times. This sequence joins TRBV3-1 and TRBJ2-7; the D gene is possibly TRBD1 (5 bases). Trimming took off 4 bases at V and 1 base at J, with 14 bases between the two ends. The CDR3 covers 15 residues. CDR1 and CDR2 from the germline V gene are LGHDT and YNNKEL (reference sequence). The CDR3 spells CASSRAGPLSYEQYF. CDR3 DNA: TGTGCCAGCAGCCGAGCAGGGCCTTTATCCTACGAGCAGTACTTC.

At least ten counts were recorded for this clonotype. The chain is built from TRBV11-2 and TRBJ2-7; D tentatively fits TRBD1 or TRBD2 (6 bases each). The CDR3 contains 17 residues. V lost 0 bases, J lost 2 bases, and 17 bases lay in between. Germline assignment: CDR1 SGHAT and CDR2 FQNNGV. The CDR3 spells CASSLEEGGAPTYEQYF. CDR3 bases: TGTGCCAGCAGCTTAGAGGAGGGGGGTGCCCCAACCTACGAGCAGTACTTC.

The table lists this clonotype with many counts. V and J are TRBV9 and TRBJ1-1; 11 bases line up with TRBD1. V trimming: 3 bases; J trimming: 5 bases; junction bases outside the gene matches: 6. Germline CDR1 is SGDLS and CDR2 is YYNGEE. The CDR3 is 15 amino acids. The CDR3 bases are TGTGCCAGCAGCGCGACCGGGACAGGGGGGACTGAAGCTTTCTTT. It is translated as CASSATGTGGTEAFF.

This clonotype has at least ten counts. The genes are TRBV20-1 and TRBJ1-6; D is undetermined. Germline V gene sequence: CDR1 DFQATT, CDR2 SNEGSKA (reference sequence). The CDR3 spans 13 residues. V was cut by 4 bases and J by 7 bases, with 11 bases left in between. The CDR3 region has the DNA TGCAGTGCTAAGGACGGGCAAAATTCACCCCTCCACTTT. This gives the protein CSAKDGQNSPLHF.

The sample holds many counts of this clonotype. The chain joins TRBV7-9 to TRBJ2-5; perhaps D is TRBD1 or TRBD2 (5 bases each). The CDR3 runs to 14 residues. V was trimmed by 3 bases and J by 3 bases, leaving 11 bases between them. Germline assignment: CDR1 SEHNR and CDR2 FQNEAQ (reference sequence). Written as DNA, the CDR3 is TGTGCCAGCAGCTTCGGGACGGTTGAAGAGACCCAGTACTTC. Encoded protein: CASSFGTVEETQYF. Full variable domain (rest looked up from reference TRBV7-9 and TRBJ2-5): DTGVSQNPRHKITKRGQNVTFRCDPISEHNRLYWYRQTLGQGPEFLTYFQNEAQLEKSRLLSDRFSAERPKGSFSTLEIQRTEQGDSAMYLCASSFGTVEETQYFGPGTRLLVL.